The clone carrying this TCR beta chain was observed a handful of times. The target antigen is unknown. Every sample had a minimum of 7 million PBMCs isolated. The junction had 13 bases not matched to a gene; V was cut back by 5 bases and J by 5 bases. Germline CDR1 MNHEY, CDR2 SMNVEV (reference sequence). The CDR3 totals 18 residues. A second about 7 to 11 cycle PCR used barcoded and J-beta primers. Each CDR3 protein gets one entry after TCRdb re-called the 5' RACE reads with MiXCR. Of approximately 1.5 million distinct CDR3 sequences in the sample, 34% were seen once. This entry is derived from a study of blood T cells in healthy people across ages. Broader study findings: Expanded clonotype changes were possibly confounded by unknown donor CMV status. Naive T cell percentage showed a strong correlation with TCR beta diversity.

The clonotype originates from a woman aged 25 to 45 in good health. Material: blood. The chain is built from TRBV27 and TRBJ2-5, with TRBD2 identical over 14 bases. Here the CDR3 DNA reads TGTGCCAGCAGTCCCGGGACTAGCGGGAGAGGGGCCTGGGAGACCCAGTACTTC. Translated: CASSPGTSGRGAWETQYF.